This entry concerns a single TCR beta chain. This clonotype was detected only a few times. The target of this receptor is not known. Base quality data are lacking; no much larger clone is found one base away. Sequenced using an Illumina NovaSeq 6000. TCRalpha and TCRbeta cDNA libraries were built by 5'RACE with constant-segment primers, adding sample barcodes and unique molecular identifiers. Trizol reagent was used to extract RNA from every sample. The libraries were amplified in two PCR steps, and the second step added a second sample barcode and Illumina TruSeq adapters. The libraries were sequenced on an Illumina NovaSeq using 2 x 150 bp paired-end reads. The authors' analysis ran thus. Demultiplexing of reads and collapsing into UMI-guided consensus sequences were performed with migec v1.2.7. Using mixcr v2.1.11, UMI consensuses were aligned to TRA and TRB V and J templates and then assembled into clonotypes. A clonotype was counted as expanded or contracted only when both edgeR and NoisET called the clonotype significant, with the noise models trained on biological replicates. For edgeR calls, a false discovery rate-adjusted p below 0.01 and a log2 fold-change threshold of 1 were applied. PCA with hierarchical clustering of max-normalized trajectories of the 1000 most abundant clonotypes was used as exploratory dynamics analysis. Separately sequenced CD4+ and CD8+ repertoires were used to assign the CD4 or CD8 phenotype of responding clones. Using fastp trimming at Q25 and MiXCR clonotype assembly, TCRdb reanalyzed the public sequencing data and kept in-frame beta chains. CDR3 protein sequences are deduplicated, and each keeps its most common genes and DNA. Clone size and V and J calls follow TCRdb, not the original study. This sample comprises about 470,000 distinct CDR3 sequences, roughly 23% of them detected only once. Around 12% of the sample belongs to the ten largest clones.

Ficoll-Paque density gradient centrifugation was the method used to isolate PBMCs. These data are taken from a study of T-cell memory formation after mild COVID-19 (dated by TCRdb to about 2021). For the wider study: TCR sequence clusters from the two donors were found to be largely donor specific. Longitudinal TCRalpha and TCRbeta repertoire sequencing tracked T-cell clones expanding and contracting after mild COVID-19 in a couple of donors. Two young, previously healthy adult volunteers made up the cohort, one male and one female.

Broad study findings and their caveats: Some responding clones were detected in pre-infection memory, which suggested that pre-existing cross-reactive memory T cells had joined the SARS-CoV-2 response. The second-wave clones that peaked on day 37 were not confirmed to be SARS-CoV-2 specific. From day 15 to 85, contracting clones showed balanced CD4/CD8 phenotypes, whereas a second wave of clones that expanded from day 15 to 37 leaned towards CD4+. The study covered only a couple of mild cases, and larger cohorts including severe cases with pre-infection samples were considered necessary. Contracting CD4+ clones turned up mainly in the CM and EM memory subsets, whereas EMRA was where CD8+ clones were enriched.

CDR1 and CDR2 are read off the germline V gene (reference sequence) as SEHNR and FQNEAQ. From the cysteine through the phenylalanine, the CDR3 covers 18 amino acids. The CDR3 DNA has 54 bases and is translated from base 1. V and J are trimmed by 6 bases and 3 bases, and the gene matches miss 19 bases of the junction. Sequencing was done on a sample of PBMCs or a T cell subset sorted from them (not recorded which). The sequence came from an adult woman who had mild COVID-19 (a few samples of this study predate the infection). The sample titles of this study are shuffled in the database, so cell type and time point are left out; the donor was told from shared clones. The rearranged chain carries TRBV7-9 and TRBJ2-5; 7 central nucleotides agree with TRBD2. The DNA reads as follows: TGTGCCAGCAGGATGCCTGACGGGGCGGGGGAGATTGAAGAGACCCAGTACTTC. This encodes CASRMPDGAGEIEETQYF.